Following are 28 T cell receptor beta chains from one sample sequenced in a study of beta chain features in type 1 diabetes. The study, taken as a whole, reports: Type 1 diabetes patients had moderately but significantly shorter TCRB CDR3s in all four CD4+ subsets.

Antigens for these TCRs are unknown. Since all of the isolated RNA was reverse transcribed, expressed TCRB transcripts were what got sequenced. Here immunoSEQ multiplex PCR was the method, and the copy in TCRdb shows in-frame clones only, minus some. The profile shows 130,000 or so clones, 15% to 20% of them singletons. Sequenced: central memory CD4+ T cells from blood. These receptor sequences come from a man between 18 and 35 years old with type 1 diabetes.

This clone came up a few times. The CDR3 DNA is TGTGCCAGCAGCCTGGACGTCAGGGGAAGGGCCAATGAGCAGTTCTTC. Its protein is CASSLDVRGRANEQFF. The rearrangement joins TRBV7-9 to TRBJ2-1; the D gene is possibly TRBD1 (6 bases). The CDR3 length is 16 residues. Germline V gene sequence: CDR1 SEHNR, CDR2 FQNEAQ (reference sequence). The ends were cut back, 5 bases at V and 6 bases at J, with 20 bases in the middle.

The chain recombines TRBV27 with TRBJ1-1, with D hard to call. The germline gives CDR1 MNHEY, CDR2 SMNVEV (reference sequence). The CDR3 is 13 residues long. Trimming shortened V by 2 bases and J by 5 bases, and 9 bases separated the two germline ends. The CDR3 DNA follows: TGTGCCAGCAGTTTAGGATGGGAAACTGAAGCTTTCTTT. This encodes CASSLGWETEAFF.

There are many counts of this clone. V is TRBV7-2 and J is TRBJ1-2, with D possibly being TRBD1 (5 bases). The germline V gene has CDR1 SGHTA and CDR2 FQGNSA. The ends were cut back, 0 bases at V and 0 bases at J, with 14 bases in the middle. The CDR3 is 17 amino acids. The CDR3 DNA reads as TGTGCCAGCAGCTTAGCGGGGCCGCTGCTGACTAACTATGGCTACACCTTC. This encodes CASSLAGPLLTNYGYTF.

At least ten counts were recorded for this clone. V is TRBV21-1 and J is TRBJ2-5; the D call in the table, TRBD2, was not verified against the DNA. TRBV21-1 is termed a pseudogene. The CDR3 covers 16 residues. CDR3 sequence reads: CASSKGTSVPQETQYF. Here the CDR3 DNA reads TGTGCCAGCAGCAAAGGGACTAGCGTACCACAAGAGACCCAGTACTTC.

This clone has just a few counts. This chain connects TRBV25-1 to TRBJ1-3; no clear D. The V end was cut by 5 bases, the J end by 0 bases, with 8 bases between. Germline CDR1 MGHDK, CDR2 SYGVNS. The CDR3 length is 14 residues. The DNA for the CDR3 is TGTGCCAGCAGTAGGCCTTTCTCTGGAAACACCATATATTTT. As protein: CASSRPFSGNTIYF.

The V call is TRBV19, the J call TRBJ2-7; a possible D gene is TRBD1 (5 bases). CDR3 length: 14 residues. The ends were cut back, 3 bases at V and 0 bases at J, with 9 bases in the middle. Germline V CDR1 and CDR2: LNHDA, SQIVND (reference sequence). The CDR3 DNA is TGTGCCAGTAGTATTGGTGGACACTCCTACGAGCAGTACTTC. It is translated as CASSIGGHSYEQYF.

This clone was observed many times. The chain has TRBV5-4 and TRBJ2-7; the D gene is possibly TRBD2 (6 bases). Germline CDR1 SGHNT, CDR2 YYREEE (reference sequence). Trimming cost V 0 bases and J 2 bases, with 15 bases left between them. The CDR3 totals 16 residues. The CDR3 loop reads CASSLGAGTGAYEQYF. DNA of the CDR3: TGTGCCAGCAGCTTGGGAGCCGGGACTGGGGCCTACGAGCAGTACTTC. Using reference TRBV5-4 and TRBJ2-7 for the parts outside the CDR3, the full variable domain is ETGVTQSPTHLIKTRGQQVTLRCSSQSGHNTVSWYQQALGQGPQFIFQYYREEENGRGNFPPRFSGLQFPNYSSELNVNALELDDSALYLCASSLGAGTGAYEQYFGPGTRLTVT.

This clone came up a few times. The genes are TRBV29-1 and TRBJ2-7; TRBD1 might be the D (6 bases). The V gene lost 5 bases and the J gene lost 1 base, with 15 bases spanning the gap. This CDR3 comprises 14 residues. CDR1 is SQVTM and CDR2 is ANQGSEA in the germline V gene. CDR3 region: CSVRTEGLSYEQYF. As DNA, the CDR3 is TGCAGCGTTCGGACAGAGGGCCTTTCCTACGAGCAGTACTTC.

This chain joins TRBV7-9 and TRBJ1-1, with no clear D. The length of the CDR3 is 11 residues. Trimming shortened V by 8 bases and J by 2 bases, and 6 bases separated the two germline ends. Per the germline V gene, CDR1 is SEHNR and CDR2 is FQNEAQ (reference sequence). The CDR3 here is CASQENTEAFF. The CDR3 coding sequence is TGTGCCAGCCAGGAAAACACTGAAGCTTTCTTT.

This clone came up a few times. The chain carries TRBV4-1 and TRBJ2-4, with TRBD2 matching over 9 bases. V was clipped by 3 bases and J by 0 bases; unmatched bases: 12. The CDR3 consists of 19 residues. Germline CDR1 and CDR2: MGHRA and YSYEKL. The CDR3 DNA reads as TGCGCCAGCAGCCAGTCGCCAGCGGGAGGACCTCTAGCCAAAAACATTCAGTACTTC. The encoded protein is CASSQSPAGGPLAKNIQYF.

This chain links TRBV7-9 with TRBJ1-4, with D uncertain. The CDR3 contains 16 residues. Per the germline V gene, CDR1 is SEHNR and CDR2 is FQNEAQ (reference sequence). Deletions cut 1 base from V and 7 bases from J, with 16 bases between. The CDR3 nucleotides are TGTGCCAGCAGCTTAGTTTCCAGCCGGTGGGCTGAAAAACTGTTTTTT. Translation: CASSLVSSRWAEKLFF.

This clone was counted once. The V and J genes are TRBV9 and TRBJ1-6; no firm D call. The germline CDR1 and CDR2 sequences are SGDLS and YYNGEE. CDR3 size: 14 residues. The V and J ends lost 0 bases and 8 bases respectively, with 9 bases between them. The CDR3 nucleotides read TGTGCCAGCAGCGTAGGCCAGGACGATTCACCCCTCCACTTT. This sequence encodes CASSVGQDDSPLHF.

This clone has just a few counts. The gene calls are TRBV18 and TRBJ2-4, with TRBD1 as a possible D gene (6 bases). The V end was cut by 6 bases, the J end by 4 bases, with 13 bases between. Per germline, CDR1 KGHSH and CDR2 LQKENI. The length of the CDR3 is 14 residues. The CDR3 loop is CASSRRDKKNIQYF. The CDR3 nucleotides are TGTGCCAGCTCCCGCCGGGACAAGAAAAACATTCAGTACTTC.

The gene calls are TRBV6-1 and TRBJ2-1; D perhaps matches TRBD2 (5 bases). Germline CDR1 and CDR2: MNHNS and SASEGT. The CDR3 is 14 amino acids. The ends were cut back, 4 bases at V and 3 bases at J, with 10 bases in the middle. The CDR3 DNA sequence: TGTGCCAGCAGTGTGGAGGACCGCTACAATGAGCAGTTCTTC. It encodes CASSVEDRYNEQFF.

The chain joins TRBV20-1 to TRBJ2-1; D is uncertain. CDR1 is DFQATT and CDR2 is SNEGSKA in the germline V gene (reference sequence). This CDR3 has 10 residues. V lost 7 bases and J lost 3, with 4 bases in between. The CDR3 here is CSVVYNEQFF. The DNA of the CDR3 is TGCAGTGTTGTCTACAATGAGCAGTTCTTC.

This clone was found a few times. The chain recombines TRBV4-3 with TRBJ2-7; 11 nucleotides line up with TRBD1. J was trimmed by 5 bases and V by 2 bases; bases with no gene match: 5. This CDR3 region has 15 residues. Germline loops: CDR1 LGHNA, CDR2 YSLEER. This CDR3 is CASSQRWTGGNEQYF. The DNA for the CDR3 is TGCGCCAGCAGCCAACGCTGGACAGGGGGCAACGAGCAGTACTTC.

The V and J genes are TRBV20-1 and TRBJ2-1; D is undetermined. The germline V gene has CDR1 DFQATT and CDR2 SNEGSKA (reference sequence). V lost 4 bases and J lost 6, with 4 bases in between. The CDR3 consists of 10 residues. The CDR3 here is CSAKTNEQFF. CDR3 nucleotide sequence: TGCAGTGCTAAGACCAATGAGCAGTTCTTC.

The J gene is TRBJ2-3, the V gene TRBV19, with D possibly TRBD2 on 7 matching bases. The CDR3 runs 15 residues. Trimming took off 0 bases at V and 5 bases at J, with 12 bases between the two ends. Germline assignment: CDR1 LNHDA and CDR2 SQIVND (reference sequence). CDR3 residues: CASSIEFGGQDTQYF. The CDR3 DNA sequence: TGTGCCAGTAGTATAGAGTTCGGGGGGCAAGATACGCAGTATTTT.

The CDR3 nucleotides read TGTGCCTGGAGGGCTAGCGGCGCTGAGCAGTTCTTC. It specifies CAWRASGAEQFF. The chain recombines TRBV30 with TRBJ2-1; TRBD2 aligns across 7 bases. Germline V gives CDR1 GTSNPN, CDR2 SVGIG (reference sequence). The CDR3 is 12 amino acids. Unmatched junction bases numbered 5, after V lost 3 bases and J lost 9 bases.

The table lists this clone with many counts. V is TRBV28 and J is TRBJ2-7, with TRBD1 identical over 7 bases. The J segment lost 4 bases and the V segment lost 10 bases, leaving 13 bases of the junction unmatched. CDR3 size: 14 residues. Germline-derived CDR1 and CDR2 are MDHEN and SYDVKM. This chain's CDR3 is CATNRRGRMYEQYF. The CDR3 DNA follows: TGTGCCACCAATAGAAGGGGGCGCATGTACGAGCAGTACTTC.

The chain employs TRBV19 and TRBJ1-2; D remains unclear. The V gene lost 4 bases and the J gene lost 8 bases, with 20 bases spanning the gap. The germline gives CDR1 LNHDA, CDR2 SQIVND (reference sequence). This CDR3 comprises 15 residues. The CDR3 protein is CASSTEGLPQPGYTF. CDR3 sequence (DNA): TGTGCCAGTAGTACCGAGGGCCTCCCCCAGCCGGGCTACACCTTC.

At least ten counts were recorded for this clone. The chain employs TRBV6-6 and TRBJ2-2; no reliable D call. This CDR3 is built from 13 residues. The ends were cut back, 7 bases at V and 6 bases at J, with 12 bases in the middle. CDR1 MNHNY and CDR2 SVGAGI come from the germline V gene (reference sequence). CDR3 in DNA: TGTGCCAGCACTCACTCCCTCTCCGGGGAGCTGTTTTTT. Translating gives CASTHSLSGELFF.

The V and J genes are TRBV6-5 and TRBJ2-7; the D gene is possibly TRBD2 (6 bases). V lost 6 bases, J lost 7 bases, and 19 bases lay in between. Germline CDR1 is MNHEY and CDR2 is SVGAGI. The CDR3 extends over 14 amino acids. The CDR3 nucleotides are TGTGCCAGCAGGGCGGGACTCCCGGGATGGGAGCAGTACTTC. Encoded protein: CASRAGLPGWEQYF.

The J gene is TRBJ2-1, the V gene TRBV10-3; 11 bases are shared with TRBD2. CDR1 and CDR2 (germline): ENHRY, SYGVKD. V lost 4 bases, J lost 10 bases, and 12 bases stayed unmatched. The CDR3 runs 16 residues. The CDR3 loop is CAISVGLAGGGGEQFF. The CDR3 region has the DNA TGTGCCATCAGTGTAGGGCTAGCGGGAGGCGGAGGGGAGCAGTTCTTC.

The V call is TRBV29-1, the J call TRBJ2-3, with TRBD1 identical over 8 bases. Trimming removed 8 bases from V and 4 bases from J; junction bases left unmatched: 11. CDR1 SQVTM and CDR2 ANQGSEA come from the germline V gene. The CDR3 is 14 residues long. The CDR3 reads CSSTGAGGADTQYF. The DNA of the CDR3 is TGCAGCTCAACGGGGGCAGGGGGCGCAGATACGCAGTATTTT.

This clone showed up just a few times. CDR3 residues: CASLLAGTGDEQFF. The CDR3 DNA reads TGTGCCAGCCTTCTAGCGGGAACAGGGGATGAGCAGTTCTTC. The V and J genes are TRBV18 and TRBJ2-1; 9 positions match TRBD2. Germline-derived CDR1 and CDR2 are KGHSH and LQKENI. V lost 8 bases and J lost 8; bases outside the gene matches: 10. The CDR3 length is 14 residues.

The chain carries TRBV11-3 and TRBJ1-1; D remains unclear. The CDR3 consists of 13 residues. Trimming cost V 3 bases and J 1 base, with 6 bases left between them. Germline CDR1 reads SGHNT; CDR2 reads YENEEA. CDR3 protein: CASSFGENTEAFF. In DNA form, the CDR3 reads TGTGCCAGCAGCTTCGGGGAGAACACTGAAGCTTTCTTT. The whole variable domain, filled in from reference TRBV11-3 and TRBJ1-1, reads EAGVVQSPRYKIIEKKQPVAFWCNPISGHNTLYWYLQNLGQGPELLIRYENEEAVDDSQLPKDRFSAERLKGVDSTLKIQPAELGDSAVYLCASSFGENTEAFFGQGTRLTVV.

The rearrangement uses TRBV2 and TRBJ2-7; unclear D gene. The CDR3 totals 12 residues. V was trimmed by 2 bases and J by 4 bases, leaving 6 bases between them. Looked up from germline, CDR1 is SNHLY and CDR2 is FYNNEI. CDR3 residues: CASSEMDYEQYF. For the CDR3, the DNA is TGTGCCAGCAGTGAAATGGATTACGAGCAGTACTTC.